Sequencing of this TCR beta chain was carried out in a study of cytomegalovirus exposure and HLA in healthy donors. The PCR was carried out with 60 Vbeta primers and 13 Jbeta primers. Measured with immunoSEQ multiplex PCR; TCRdb has only the in-frame clones, and not every one. The sample has some 150,000 clones; over 65% are singletons. A remark on this clone: As yet, its antigen is unknown.

There were likely unrecorded immune exposures, though donors were nominally healthy when sampled. Study outcomes and limitations: The authors assumed roughly uniform sequencing depth across donors for presence/absence analyses. When analyzed later, a missense DCLRE1C variant was found to be linked to TCR beta V- and J-gene trimming.

The TCR was taken from a man aged 40-49 years in good health and CMV-seronegative. The source material was PBMCs.

CDR3 in amino acids: CASSLGRGSGYGYTF. In DNA form, the CDR3 reads TGTGCCAGCAGCTTGGGCAGGGGATCAGGCTATGGCTACACCTTC. The rearrangement links TRBV5-5 to TRBJ1-2; D perhaps matches TRBD1 (6 bases). Trimming took off 0 bases at V and 4 bases at J, with 13 bases between the two ends. The CDR3 is made up of 15 amino acids. Looked up from germline, CDR1 is SGHKS and CDR2 is YYEKEE (reference sequence).